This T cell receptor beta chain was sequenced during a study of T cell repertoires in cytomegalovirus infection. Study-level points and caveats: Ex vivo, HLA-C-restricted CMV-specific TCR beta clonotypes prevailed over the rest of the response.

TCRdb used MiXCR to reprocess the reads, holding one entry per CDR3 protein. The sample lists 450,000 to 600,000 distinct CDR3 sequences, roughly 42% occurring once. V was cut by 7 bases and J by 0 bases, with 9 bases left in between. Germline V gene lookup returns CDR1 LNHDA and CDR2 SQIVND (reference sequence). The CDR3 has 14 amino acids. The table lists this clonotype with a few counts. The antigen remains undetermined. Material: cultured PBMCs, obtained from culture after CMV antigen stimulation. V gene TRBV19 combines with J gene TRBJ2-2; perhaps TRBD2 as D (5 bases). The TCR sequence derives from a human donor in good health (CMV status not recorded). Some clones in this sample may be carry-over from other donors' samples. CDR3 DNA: TGTGCCAGTATTCGGGAAACGAACACCGGGGAGCTGTTTTTT. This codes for CASIRETNTGELFF.